This is a list of T cell receptor beta chains from one sample in a study of regulatory T cells in long-lasting Graves disease. TCRdb called the multiplex PCR reads again in MiXCR, with one record for every CDR3 protein. The sample lists about 320,000 distinct CDR3 sequences, approximately 20% occurring once. The sequencing used peripheral blood mononuclear cells (PBMCs), collected at new diagnosis, from a patient treated with antithyroid drugs. All receptors come from a female donor with Graves disease. CDR3s leave out the opening cysteine and the closing phenylalanine or tryptophan. Expanded clones get a size class; other rows say once, few or many, or leave the size out.

>many|TRBJ2-7|TRBV5-1
ASTLIKGASEQY
>once|TRBJ2-3|TRBV24-1
ATSDLATSTDTQY
>many|TRBJ2-5|TRBV24-1
ATSDRRTGQETQY
>.|TRBJ2-7|TRBV28
ASNSRRDLYEQY
>many|TRBJ1-2|TRBV2
ASWDRGRDGYT
>few|TRBJ2-7|TRBV5-1
ASTQDYEQY
>.|TRBJ1-1|TRBV4-2
ASSQDPQGASTEAF
>.|TRBJ2-7|TRBV18
ASSPSAGSEQY
>.|TRBJ1-2|TRBV9
ASSPRWGGQAH
>many|TRBJ2-1|TRBV9
ASGAGGPSNEQF
>few|TRBJ2-2|TRBV25-1
ASSAPGPGELF
>many|TRBJ2-1|TRBV28
ASTRSSYNEQF
>few|TRBJ2-7|TRBV2
ASSVESARNEQY
>many|TRBJ1-2|TRBV5-1
ASSFARSYGYT
>many|TRBJ2-1|TRBV2
ASSLERVKSSNEQF
>.|TRBJ2-1|TRBV6-2/TRBV6-3
ASTKNLAGAVNEQS
>.|TRBJ2-7|TRBV6-1
ASSEITFGSSYEQY
>few|TRBJ1-2|TRBV15
ATSRDLYGYT
>few|TRBJ1-5|TRBV28
ASTLTGGRQPQH
>many|TRBJ2-2|TRBV3-1
ASSIGTGTGELF
>few|TRBJ1-6|TRBV5-1
ASSLMQGADSPLH
>few|TRBJ2-1|TRBV28
ASSTPTLHEQF
>.|TRBJ1-1|TRBV25-1
ASSDLGAGPNTEAF
>many|TRBJ1-2|TRBV5-1
ASSPAGGGIGYT
>many|TRBJ2-1|TRBV9
ASSQEPFNEQF
>few|TRBJ1-5|TRBV29-1
SVARGWDQPQH
>many|TRBJ1-2|TRBV7-2
ASSPGWDYGYT
>.|TRBJ2-3|TRBV6-1
ASSRRESDTQY
>many|TRBJ2-7|TRBV11-3
ASSSQGYEQY
>many|TRBJ2-7|TRBV19
ASSMLGRSYEQY
>many|TRBJ2-7|TRBV28
ASSLILGEQY